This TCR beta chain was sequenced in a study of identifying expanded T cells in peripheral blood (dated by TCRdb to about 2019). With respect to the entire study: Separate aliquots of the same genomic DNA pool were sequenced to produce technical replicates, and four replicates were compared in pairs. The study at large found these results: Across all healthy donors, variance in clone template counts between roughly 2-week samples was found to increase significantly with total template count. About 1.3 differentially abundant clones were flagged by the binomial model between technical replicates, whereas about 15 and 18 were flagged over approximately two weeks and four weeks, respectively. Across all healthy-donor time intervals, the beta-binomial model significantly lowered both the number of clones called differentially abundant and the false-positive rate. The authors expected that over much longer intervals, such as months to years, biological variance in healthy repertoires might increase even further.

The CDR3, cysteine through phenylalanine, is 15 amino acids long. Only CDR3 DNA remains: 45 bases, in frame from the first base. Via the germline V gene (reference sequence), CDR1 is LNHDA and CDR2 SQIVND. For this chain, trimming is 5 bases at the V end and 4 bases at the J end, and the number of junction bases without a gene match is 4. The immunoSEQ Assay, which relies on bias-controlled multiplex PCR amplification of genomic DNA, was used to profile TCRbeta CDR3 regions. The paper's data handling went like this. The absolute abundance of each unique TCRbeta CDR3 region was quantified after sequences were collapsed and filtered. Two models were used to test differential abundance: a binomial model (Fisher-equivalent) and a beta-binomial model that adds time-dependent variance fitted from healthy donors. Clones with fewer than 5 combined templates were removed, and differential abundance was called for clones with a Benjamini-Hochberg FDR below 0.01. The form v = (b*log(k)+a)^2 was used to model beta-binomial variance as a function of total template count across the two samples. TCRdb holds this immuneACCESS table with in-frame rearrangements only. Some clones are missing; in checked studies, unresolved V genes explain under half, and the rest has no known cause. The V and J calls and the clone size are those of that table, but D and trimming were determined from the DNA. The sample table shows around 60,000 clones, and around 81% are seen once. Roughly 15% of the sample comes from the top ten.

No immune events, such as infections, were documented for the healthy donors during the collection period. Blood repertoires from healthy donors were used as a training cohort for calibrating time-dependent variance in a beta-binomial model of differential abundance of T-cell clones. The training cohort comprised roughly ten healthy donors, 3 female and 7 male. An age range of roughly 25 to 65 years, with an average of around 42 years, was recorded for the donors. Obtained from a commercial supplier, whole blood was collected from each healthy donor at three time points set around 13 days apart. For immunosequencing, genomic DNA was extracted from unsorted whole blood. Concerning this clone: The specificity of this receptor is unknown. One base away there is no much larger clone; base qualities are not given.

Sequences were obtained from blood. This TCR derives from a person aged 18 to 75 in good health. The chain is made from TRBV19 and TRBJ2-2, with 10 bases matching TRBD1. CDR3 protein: CASSPDRGRTGELFF. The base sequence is TGTGCCAGTAGTCCCGACAGGGGGCGCACCGGGGAGCTGTTTTTT. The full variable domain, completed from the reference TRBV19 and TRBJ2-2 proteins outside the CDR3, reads DGGITQSPKYLFRKEGQNVTLSCEQNLNHDAMYWYRQDPGQGLRLIYYSQIVNDFQKGDIAEGYSVSREKKESFPLTVTSAQKNPTAFYLCASSPDRGRTGELFFGEGSRLTVL.